These 32 T cell receptor beta chains share one sample of origin, sequenced in a study of blood T cells in healthy people across ages. Then a second PCR, running about 6 to 12 cycles, was carried out with a sample-barcoded 5' primer and a J-beta primer mix. TCRdb reprocessed the 5' RACE reads via MiXCR and lists one record per CDR3 protein. The data show about 680,000 distinct CDR3 sequences, around 45% seen once. Material for sequencing was blood. The receptors here all came from a woman in her fifties or sixties in good health.

Concerning this clonotype: At one boundary the junction diverges from the germline segment, which might be a read error. The chain uses TRBV6-1 and TRBJ2-6; D uncertain. Per germline, CDR1 MNHNS and CDR2 SASEGT. The CDR3 runs to 16 residues. The CDR3 DNA reads as TGTGCCAGCAGTGAAGGGTCTGGGTCTGGTGCCAACGTCCTGACTTTC. Amino acid sequence: CASSEGSGSGANVLTF.

The chain joins TRBV29-1 to TRBJ2-1; 10 nucleotides agree with TRBD1. The CDR3 covers 13 residues. CDR1 SQVTM and CDR2 ANQGSEA come from the germline V gene. V trimming: 8 bases; J trimming: 6 bases; junction bases outside the gene matches: 7. CDR3 sequence reads: CSIRDRGLNEQFF. The CDR3 nucleotides are TGCAGCATCCGGGACAGGGGCCTCAATGAGCAGTTCTTC.

The CDR3 DNA reads TGTGCCAGCGCAATCTCCTACAATGAGCAGTTCTTC. Protein sequence: CASAISYNEQFF. The rearrangement links TRBV2 to TRBJ2-1, with D hard to call. With 8 bases removed from V and 0 bases from J, the gap between germline ends came to 5 bases. Germline loops: CDR1 SNHLY, CDR2 FYNNEI. The CDR3 extends over 12 amino acids.

This clonotype has a handful of counts. The genes are TRBV20-1 and TRBJ2-7; D may be TRBD1 (6 bases). The CDR3 loop spans 12 amino acids. Trimming cost V 6 bases and J 5 bases, with 14 bases left between them. Germline CDR1 and CDR2: DFQATT and SNEGSKA (reference sequence). The CDR3 sequence is CSAVEGVDEQYF. DNA of the CDR3: TGCAGTGCCGTCGAGGGGGTGGACGAGCAGTACTTC.

The rearrangement uses TRBV20-1 and TRBJ2-5; no reliable D call. Germline loops: CDR1 DFQATT, CDR2 SNEGSKA (reference sequence). This CDR3 has 8 residues. V was pared by 3 bases and J by 11 bases, with 4 bases between. The CDR3 DNA reads TGCAGTGCTAGTACTCAGTACTTC. Amino acid sequence: CSASTQYF.

V usage is TRBV28 and J usage is TRBJ1-5; D gene ambiguous. Per the germline V gene, CDR1 is MDHEN and CDR2 is SYDVKM. V lost 8 bases to trimming and J lost 4 bases, with 9 bases between them. The CDR3 is 12 amino acids. The DNA for the CDR3 is TGTGCCAGCGCAGGCGGGAATCAGCCCCAGCATTTT. Translation gives CASAGGNQPQHF. Together with reference TRBV28 and TRBJ1-5, the CDR3 gives the full variable domain: DVKVTQSSRYLVKRTGEKVFLECVQDMDHENMFWYRQDPGLGLRLIYFSYDVKMKEKGDIPEGYSVSREKKERFSLILESASTNQTSMYLCASAGGNQPQHFGDGTRLSIL.

This chain links TRBV9 with TRBJ2-3; 7 positions match TRBD2. The CDR3 runs to 16 residues. V shed 4 bases, J shed 1 base, and the junction held 9 bases outside the gene matches. Germline lookup yields CDR1 SGDLS and CDR2 YYNGEE. The CDR3 coding sequence is TGTGCCAGCAGCCCCCCTGGGGAGGGGCGCACAGATACGCAGTATTTT. It is translated as CASSPPGEGRTDTQYF.

The chain is built from TRBV7-9 and TRBJ2-5; 8 bases match TRBD2. The V segment lost 0 bases and the J segment 1 base; nucleotides outside the gene matches: 4. In germline, CDR1 is SEHNR, CDR2 FQNEAQ (reference sequence). This CDR3 contains 16 residues. The CDR3 nucleotides read TGTGCCAGCAGCTTAGCTGAACTAGCGGCCCAAGAGACCCAGTACTTC. This sequence encodes CASSLAELAAQETQYF.

The V gene is TRBV27, the J gene TRBJ1-6; D unresolved. CDR1 is MNHEY and CDR2 is SMNVEV in the germline V gene (reference sequence). V lost 2 bases and J lost 6, with 14 bases in between. CDR3 length: 16 amino acids. The DNA for the CDR3 is TGTGCCAGCAGTTTAAGACCCCCATATAGTAATTCACCCCTCCACTTT. Its protein is CASSLRPPYSNSPLHF.

This clonotype turned up a few times. The chain has TRBV20-1 and TRBJ2-5; D gene uncertain. Germline V gives CDR1 DFQATT, CDR2 SNEGSKA (reference sequence). This CDR3 has 13 amino acids. V was shortened by 2 bases and J by 3 bases, with 10 bases between the two germline ends. The CDR3 spells CSARSGAKETQYF. The DNA for the CDR3 is TGCAGTGCTAGAAGTGGAGCTAAAGAGACCCAGTACTTC.

This clonotype was observed a few times. Here the CDR3 DNA reads TGTGCCAGCAGCTTGGGACAGGGGGAAAATGAAAAACTGTTTTTT. Amino acids: CASSLGQGENEKLFF. V and J are TRBV7-9 and TRBJ1-4, with 11 nucleotides matching TRBD1. CDR3 length: 15 residues. CDR1 SEHNR and CDR2 FQNEAQ come from the germline V gene (reference sequence). The V and J ends lost 3 bases and 5 bases, in that order; junction bases with no gene match: 2.

Notes on this clonotype: It may be a read error: a sequence one base away is much more abundant. V gene TRBV4-3 combines with J gene TRBJ2-3, with TRBD2 as a possible D gene (5 bases). Germline lookup yields CDR1 LGHNA and CDR2 YSLEER. The CDR3 loop spans 16 amino acids. The V end was cut by 0 bases, the J end by 3 bases, with 13 bases between. As DNA, the CDR3 is TGCGCCAGCAGCCAAGATCCCCGGGGAACTACAGATACGCAGTATTTT. Translating gives CASSQDPRGTTDTQYF.

This rearrangement joins TRBV4-2 to TRBJ2-1; TRBD2 matches at 9 bases. The V and J ends lost 2 bases and 7 bases, in that order; junction bases with no gene match: 9. CDR1 is LGHNA and CDR2 is YNFKEQ in the germline V gene. The CDR3 contains 16 residues. CDR3 sequence: CASSQLSAGGSNEQFF. In nucleotides, the CDR3 is TGTGCCAGCAGCCAACTCTCCGCGGGAGGGAGTAATGAGCAGTTCTTC.

The chain recombines TRBV29-1 with TRBJ2-5; TRBD1 agrees at 8 bases. Germline V CDR1 and CDR2: SQVTM, ANQGSEA. This CDR3 contains 13 residues. V dropped 6 bases and J dropped 3; count of bases not matched to a gene: 6. DNA for the CDR3: TGCAGCGTCCGCCCGACAGGGGAAGAGACCCAGTACTTC. Protein: CSVRPTGEETQYF.

The CDR3 DNA is TGTGCCAGCAGTGAATGGAAGGGAGCGACTGTAGAGACCCAGTACTTC. This sequence encodes CASSEWKGATVETQYF. This chain links TRBV6-1 with TRBJ2-5, with a weak D call TRBD2 (5 bases). The CDR3 spans 16 residues. Germline loops: CDR1 MNHNS, CDR2 SASEGT. Deletions cut 2 bases from V and 4 bases from J, with 17 bases between.

The chain recombines TRBV7-2 with TRBJ2-3; 11 bases align to TRBD2. The CDR3 has 17 residues. V was pared by 8 bases and J by 5 bases, with 15 bases of the junction left unmatched. The germline CDR1 and CDR2 sequences are SGHTA and FQGNSA. The CDR3 nucleotides are TGTGCCAGCGGCCCAGGGGTAGGGACTAGCGGTCTAGATACGCAGTATTTT. As protein: CASGPGVGTSGLDTQYF.

The V and J genes are TRBV25-1 and TRBJ2-2; D is perhaps TRBD1 (5 bases). Trimming pared 5 bases from V and 7 bases from J, leaving 17 bases between. Germline CDR1 MGHDK, CDR2 SYGVNS. The CDR3 contains 15 residues. This CDR3 reads CASSSSAGKDGELFF. The CDR3 DNA reads as TGTGCCAGCAGTAGCAGCGCAGGGAAAGACGGGGAGCTGTTTTTT.

This clonotype is a singleton in its sample. This chain links TRBV2 with TRBJ2-7, with 9 bases aligning to TRBD2. CDR3 length: 12 residues. The germline CDR1 and CDR2 sequences are SNHLY and FYNNEI. V gave up 5 bases and J gave up 6 bases; unmatched junction bases: 2. This chain's CDR3 is CASSIAGVEQYF. The CDR3 region has the DNA TGTGCCAGCAGTATAGCGGGAGTCGAGCAGTACTTC.

This clonotype was detected only once. The V gene is TRBV20-1, the J gene TRBJ1-4, with TRBD1 as a possible D gene (5 bases). This CDR3 region has 13 residues. Trimming pared 2 bases from V and 6 bases from J, leaving 10 bases between. Germline CDR1 reads DFQATT; CDR2 reads SNEGSKA (reference sequence). As DNA, the CDR3 is TGCAGTGCTAGATACCAGGGCGATGAAAAACTGTTTTTT. This encodes CSARYQGDEKLFF.

The rearrangement joins TRBV4-2 to TRBJ1-2, with D possibly matching TRBD1 (5 bases). The germline CDR1 and CDR2 sequences are LGHNA and YNFKEQ. This CDR3 is 15 amino acids long. Trimming removed 0 bases at V and 2 bases at J, with 10 bases between. The CDR3 is CASSQDAGTNYGYTF. The CDR3, as DNA: TGTGCCAGCAGCCAAGACGCAGGGACGAACTATGGCTACACCTTC.

The rearrangement links TRBV9 to TRBJ2-1; D may correspond to TRBD1 or TRBD2 (5 bases each). Deletions cut 4 bases from V and 13 bases from J, with 24 bases between. CDR3 length: 15 amino acids. Germline CDR1 reads SGDLS; CDR2 reads YYNGEE. The CDR3 DNA is TGTGCCAGCAGCTTTGGGACCCAATACGGGGAGACCCAGTTCTTC. Protein: CASSFGTQYGETQFF. Based on the CDR3 plus reference TRBV9 and TRBJ2-1, the full variable domain is DSGVTQTPKHLITATGQRVTLRCSPRSGDLSVYWYQQSLDQGLQFLIQYYNGEERAKGNILERFSAQQFPDLHSELNLSSLELGDSALYFCASSFGTQYGETQFFGPGTRLTVL.

V is TRBV11-2 and J is TRBJ2-1; D perhaps matches TRBD2 (6 bases). CDR3 length equals 14 residues. Germline V gene lookup returns CDR1 SGHAT and CDR2 FQNNGV. The ends were cut back, 5 bases at V and 8 bases at J, with 16 bases in the middle. The CDR3 loop reads CASSRREIGHEQFF. CDR3 in DNA: TGTGCCAGCAGCCGGAGGGAGATAGGGCATGAGCAGTTCTTC.

This clonotype has only a few counts. DNA of the CDR3: TGTGCCAGCAGCTCGGGGACTATAGGAAACATTCAGTACTTC. Translation: CASSSGTIGNIQYF. The chain recombines TRBV7-2 with TRBJ2-4; 7 bases line up with TRBD2. The junction had 6 bases not matched to a gene; V was cut back by 4 bases and J by 6 bases. Germline CDR1 SGHTA, CDR2 FQGNSA. The CDR3 has 14 residues.

This clonotype was recorded a few times. V and J are TRBV27 and TRBJ2-5; D is uncertain. The germline CDR1 and CDR2 sequences are MNHEY and SMNVEV (reference sequence). The CDR3 is made up of 16 amino acids. V was trimmed by 1 base and J by 2 bases, leaving 14 bases between them. In nucleotides, the CDR3 is TGTGCCAGCAGTTTATATAGTCGAGAGAGACAAGAGACCCAGTACTTC. This gives the protein CASSLYSRERQETQYF.

The chain carries TRBV24-1 and TRBJ2-2; possibly TRBD1 for D (6 bases). Trimming cost V 2 bases and J 1 base, with 13 bases left between them. The CDR3 consists of 17 residues. Per the germline V gene, CDR1 is KGHDR and CDR2 is SFDVKD. CDR3 coding DNA: TGTGCCACCAGTGATTCTCTAGGGGGAATGAACACCGGGGAGCTGTTTTTT. Encoded protein: CATSDSLGGMNTGELFF.

The sample holds a few counts of this clonotype. The rearrangement links TRBV7-2 to TRBJ2-7, with D possibly matching TRBD2 (5 bases). The CDR3 runs to 13 residues. V lost 3 bases and J lost 3, with 9 bases in between. Germline V CDR1 and CDR2: SGHTA, FQGNSA. This CDR3 reads CASSFGLYYEQYF. DNA of the CDR3: TGTGCCAGCAGCTTCGGACTGTACTACGAGCAGTACTTC.

This clonotype was picked up a small number of times. The chain recombines TRBV5-1 with TRBJ2-7, with D possibly called TRBD1 or TRBD2 (6 bases each). The CDR3 sequence is 16 residues long. Germline V lookup: CDR1 SGHRS, CDR2 YFSETQ. V lost 0 bases and J lost 3, with 16 bases in between. The CDR3 nucleotides are TGCGCCAGCAGCTTGGAGGGGGGAGCACTTCTCTACGAGCAGTACTTC. Protein: CASSLEGGALLYEQYF. Complete variable domain (other parts from reference TRBV5-1 and TRBJ2-7): KAGVTQTPRYLIKTRGQQVTLSCSPISGHRSVSWYQQTPGQGLQFLFEYFSETQRNKGNFPGRFSGRQFSNSRSEMNVSTLELGDSALYLCASSLEGGALLYEQYFGPGTRLTVT.

The chain uses TRBV28 and TRBJ2-7; tentative D call: TRBD2 (5 bases). The germline V gene encodes CDR1 MDHEN and CDR2 SYDVKM. The CDR3 runs to 13 residues. V gave up 2 bases and J gave up 6 bases, with 11 bases separating them. The CDR3 DNA reads TGTGCCAGCAGTTTACGAGTTGAGGGCGAGCAGTACTTC. Translated, it gives CASSLRVEGEQYF.

The rearrangement uses TRBV20-1 and TRBJ1-1, with D perhaps TRBD1 (6 bases). The CDR3 contains 14 residues. V lost 1 base and J 3 bases, leaving 12 bases between the germline ends. CDR1 is DFQATT and CDR2 is SNEGSKA in the germline V gene (reference sequence). CDR3 nucleotide sequence: TGCAGTGCTAGAGGGGGGCAGACACACACTGAAGCTTTCTTT. Protein sequence: CSARGGQTHTEAFF.

This chain connects TRBV4-3 to TRBJ2-7; 11 bases are shared with TRBD2. Germline V CDR1 and CDR2: LGHNA, YSLEER. J lost 3 bases, V lost 0 bases, and 4 bases had no gene match. This CDR3 is 16 amino acids long. The CDR3 DNA is TGCGCCAGCAGCCAAGATCAGCTAGCGGGAGGCTACGAGCAGTACTTC. As protein: CASSQDQLAGGYEQYF.

The V and J genes are TRBV19 and TRBJ2-5; D is unclear. Germline CDR1 and CDR2: LNHDA and SQIVND (reference sequence). Trimming shortened V by 3 bases and J by 2 bases, and 4 bases separated the two germline ends. This CDR3 spans 12 amino acids. The CDR3 bases are TGTGCCAGTAGTATGTTGCAAGAGACCCAGTACTTC. It codes for CASSMLQETQYF.

DNA for the CDR3: TGTGCCAGCAGTCTCAGGGAGAACGAGCAGTACTTC. It translates to CASSLRENEQYF. This rearrangement joins TRBV6-2 or TRBV6-3 to TRBJ2-7; D could derive from TRBD1 or TRBD2 (5 bases each). CDR1 is MNHEY, CDR2 SVGEGT, per germline. Trimming cost V 5 bases and J 5 bases, with 10 bases left between them. The CDR3 sequence is 12 residues long.